This TCR beta chain is from a study of vaccination and CD4 T cells after COVID-19. This sample's treatment: approximately 10-day PBMC culture with coronavirus spike peptide pools or control peptides (ViraFEST assay). The unexposed donor's CD4+ T cells were collected before the COVID-19 pandemic (2011-2018). Testing used SARS-CoV-2 S/N and four cold-coronavirus spikes on unexposed-donor CD4+ T cells, cells permitting. Oncomine TCR Beta short-read sequencing was applied to DNA from cultured CD4+ T cells. One entry per CDR3 protein results from TCRdb running MiXCR on the PCR reads. The sample has some 6,600 distinct CDR3 sequences; over 30% are singletons. V was shortened by 3 bases and J by 0 bases, with 15 bases between the two germline ends. Germline V CDR1 and CDR2: GTSNPN, SVGIG (reference sequence). The CDR3 runs to 16 residues. About this clonotype: The antigen is undetermined.

General study findings and limits: Researchers report that a median about 86% of reactive clones in convalescent patients surfaced only post-vaccination.

Material: CD4+ T cells from blood, cultured in vitro. This receptor was obtained from a human donor in good health. The V and J genes are TRBV30 and TRBJ1-5, with D maybe TRBD1 (5 bases). The CDR3 DNA reads TGTGCCTGGAGCGTACTAGGGGTCGGTAGCAATCAGCCCCAGCATTTT. Translating it yields CAWSVLGVGSNQPQHF.